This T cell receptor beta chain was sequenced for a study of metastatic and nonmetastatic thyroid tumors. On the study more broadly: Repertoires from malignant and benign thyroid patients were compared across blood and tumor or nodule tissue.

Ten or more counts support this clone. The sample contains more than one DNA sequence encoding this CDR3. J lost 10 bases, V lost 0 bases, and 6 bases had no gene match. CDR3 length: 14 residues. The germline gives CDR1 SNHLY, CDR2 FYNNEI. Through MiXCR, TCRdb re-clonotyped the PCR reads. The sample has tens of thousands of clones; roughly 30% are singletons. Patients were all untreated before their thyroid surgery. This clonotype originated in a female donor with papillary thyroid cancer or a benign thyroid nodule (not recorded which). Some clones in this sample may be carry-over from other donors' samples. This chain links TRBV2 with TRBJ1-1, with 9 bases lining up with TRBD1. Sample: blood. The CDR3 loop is CASSEAGQGSGAFF. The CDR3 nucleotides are TGTGCCAGCAGTGAAGCCGGACAGGGGAGCGGAGCTTTCTTT.